This TCR beta chain was sequenced during a study of beta chain features in type 1 diabetes. Each sorted fraction was over 95% pure. Overall study results and limits: Resolution of whether HLA type affects TCRB rearrangement was not achieved here. Across patients, naive, central memory and Treg TCRB repertoires exhibited apparently greater similarity than was observed across healthy donors.

About this clone itself: Its antigen is not known.

The sequenced template was cDNA made from the entire isolated RNA. Data came from immunoSEQ multiplex PCR; TCRdb stores just in-frame clones and leaves some out. The repertoire includes 620,000 or so clones, about a sixth of them detected once, and approximately 0.099% sits in the top ten. Germline loops: CDR1 SGHRS, CDR2 YFSETQ. V gave up 4 bases and J gave up 4 bases, with 18 bases separating them. There are 16 residues in the CDR3. This TCR derives from a man younger than 35 in good health. The material sequenced was naive CD4+ T cells from blood. V and J are TRBV5-1 and TRBJ2-1; D is perhaps TRBD2 (7 bases). The chain's CDR3 is CASSPGGLAAYNEQFF. The CDR3 DNA reads TGCGCCAGCAGCCCTGGGGGCCTAGCGGCTTACAATGAGCAGTTCTTC.